Below, 13 T cell receptor beta chains from the same sample are listed, as sequenced in a study of blood T cell repertoires in COVID-19 (dated by TCRdb to the early 2020s). Library preparation used the immunoSEQ multiplex PCR assay. What TCRdb holds here is the immuneACCESS table cut down to in-frame rearrangements. Part of the clones is not present; checked against another copy, under half of the missing clones reflect an unresolved V gene, and the others are unexplained. This sample holds tens of thousands of clones; 60% to 85% were observed only once. In total, the top ten clones hold about 29% of the sample. Material for sequencing was peripheral blood. The receptors were gathered from a human donor in a cohort sampled during active COVID-19.

Only one count was recorded for this clone. This CDR3 is CASSPRGIHGYTF. The CDR3 DNA sequence: TGTGCCAGCAGCCCTAGGGGAATACATGGCTACACCTTC. This rearrangement joins TRBV27 to TRBJ1-2, with D possibly matching TRBD1 (5 bases). This CDR3 spans 13 amino acids. V dropped 6 bases and J dropped 6 bases, with 14 bases sitting between them. Germline lookup yields CDR1 MNHEY and CDR2 SMNVEV (reference sequence).

This chain joins TRBV7-9 and TRBJ1-2, with D uncertain. Trimming shortened V by 4 bases and J by 8 bases, and 11 bases separated the two germline ends. This CDR3 is 12 amino acids long. Per germline, CDR1 SEHNR and CDR2 FQNEAQ (reference sequence). The CDR3 spells CASSSELGGYTF. The CDR3 DNA follows: TGTGCCAGCAGCTCCGAACTCGGGGGCTACACCTTC.

The chain is built from TRBV5-1 and TRBJ2-5; the D gene is possibly TRBD1 (5 bases). The germline V gene encodes CDR1 SGHRS and CDR2 YFSETQ. Trimming cost V 6 bases and J 5 bases, with 17 bases left between them. The CDR3 has 14 residues. The CDR3 DNA follows: TGCGCCAGCACTGGGGCGGCAGCTGAGGAGACCCAGTACTTC. Translation gives CASTGAAAEETQYF.

The V and J genes are TRBV27 and TRBJ2-6, with D tentatively TRBD2 (6 bases). CDR1 is MNHEY and CDR2 is SMNVEV in the germline V gene (reference sequence). The CDR3 sequence is 22 residues long. V was clipped by 2 bases and J by 0 bases, with 26 bases between them. The CDR3: CASSLVVGASAGGSSGANVLTF. In DNA, the CDR3 is TGTGCCAGCAGTTTAGTCGTAGGGGCTAGCGCCGGGGGTAGCTCTGGGGCCAACGTCCTGACTTTC.

The chain recombines TRBV2 with TRBJ1-5, with a possible D match to TRBD1 (5 bases). The CDR3 sequence is 15 residues long. V was trimmed by 4 bases and J by 5 bases, leaving 15 bases between them. Germline V lookup: CDR1 SNHLY, CDR2 FYNNEI. This CDR3 is CASSGTGRRHQPQHF. The CDR3 DNA follows: TGTGCCAGCAGTGGCACAGGCCGGAGACATCAGCCCCAGCATTTT.

This chain joins TRBV28 and TRBJ2-5; D remains ambiguous. CDR3 size: 13 residues. Germline loops: CDR1 MDHEN, CDR2 SYDVKM. With 4 bases removed from V and 5 bases from J, the gap between germline ends came to 11 bases. The CDR3 DNA reads as TGTGCCAGCAGTTCACCAGGTTTCGAGACCCAGTACTTC. It yields the protein CASSSPGFETQYF.

This rearrangement joins TRBV2 to TRBJ1-5; the D gene is possibly TRBD1 (5 bases). In germline, CDR1 is SNHLY, CDR2 FYNNEI. The CDR3 length is 12 residues. Trimming cost V 5 bases and J 9 bases, with 11 bases left between them. CDR3 bases: TGTGCCAGCAGTCAGGGTAAGGCGCCCCAGCATTTT. Protein: CASSQGKAPQHF. Drawing the rest from reference TRBV2 and TRBJ1-5, the complete variable domain is EPEVTQTPSHQVTQMGQEVILRCVPISNHLYFYWYRQILGQKVEFLVSFYNNEISEKSEIFDDQFSVERPDGSNFTLKIRSTKLEDSAMYFCASSQGKAPQHFGDGTRLSIL.

V gene TRBV30 combines with J gene TRBJ2-3; 7 bases match TRBD2. The trim removed 5 bases at V and 6 bases at J, leaving 5 bases unmatched. Germline CDR1 and CDR2: GTSNPN and SVGIG (reference sequence). The CDR3 totals 12 residues. CDR3 sequence: CAWETSKDTQYF. CDR3 in DNA: TGTGCCTGGGAGACTAGCAAGGATACGCAGTATTTT.

The rearrangement joins TRBV7-9 to TRBJ2-1; TRBD1 might be the D (6 bases). CDR1 is SEHNR and CDR2 is FQNEAQ in the germline V gene (reference sequence). The CDR3 has 15 amino acids. Trimming took 1 base from V and 9 from J, leaving 16 bases between them. The CDR3: CASSLEWFRGGEQFF. CDR3 bases: TGTGCCAGCAGCTTAGAGTGGTTCAGGGGCGGTGAGCAGTTCTTC. The full variable domain, rest sourced from reference TRBV7-9 and TRBJ2-1, is DTGVSQNPRHKITKRGQNVTFRCDPISEHNRLYWYRQTLGQGPEFLTYFQNEAQLEKSRLLSDRFSAERPKGSFSTLEIQRTEQGDSAMYLCASSLEWFRGGEQFFGPGTRLTVL.

Only one count was recorded for this clone. V and J are TRBV7-2 and TRBJ2-3; D call uncertain. The CDR3 consists of 15 residues. The V end was cut by 2 bases, the J end by 0 bases, with 9 bases between. Germline V lookup: CDR1 SGHTA, CDR2 FQGNSA. The chain's CDR3 is CASSLTRTSTDTQYF. The CDR3 bases are TGTGCCAGCAGCTTAACACGCACGAGCACAGATACGCAGTATTTT.

This clone was detected only once. This rearrangement joins TRBV24-1 to TRBJ1-2; D ambiguous. CDR1 and CDR2 (germline): KGHDR, SFDVKD. The CDR3 contains 14 residues. The V and J ends lost 4 bases and 4 bases respectively, with 12 bases between them. The CDR3 DNA reads as TGTGCCACCAGTGACTCAAGCCGGGGCTATGGCTACACCTTC. Amino acid sequence: CATSDSSRGYGYTF.

This clone was counted once. The chain carries TRBV6-5 and TRBJ1-2; no reliable D call. The CDR3 runs to 13 residues. CDR1 MNHEY and CDR2 SVGAGI come from the germline V gene. The V end lost 2 bases, the J end lost 7 bases, and 11 bases lay between the germline ends. The CDR3 here is CASSYGGFGGYTF. The CDR3 bases are TGTGCCAGCAGTTACGGAGGTTTTGGTGGCTACACCTTC.

V and J are TRBV7-8 and TRBJ2-5, with TRBD2 matching over 8 bases. J was trimmed by 5 bases and V by 2 bases; bases with no gene match: 10. Germline assignment: CDR1 SGHVS and CDR2 FQNEAQ. This CDR3 spans 16 amino acids. The CDR3 sequence: CASSLNPPGGRETQYF. The CDR3 region has the DNA TGTGCCAGCAGCTTAAACCCCCCGGGGGGGCGGGAGACCCAGTACTTC.